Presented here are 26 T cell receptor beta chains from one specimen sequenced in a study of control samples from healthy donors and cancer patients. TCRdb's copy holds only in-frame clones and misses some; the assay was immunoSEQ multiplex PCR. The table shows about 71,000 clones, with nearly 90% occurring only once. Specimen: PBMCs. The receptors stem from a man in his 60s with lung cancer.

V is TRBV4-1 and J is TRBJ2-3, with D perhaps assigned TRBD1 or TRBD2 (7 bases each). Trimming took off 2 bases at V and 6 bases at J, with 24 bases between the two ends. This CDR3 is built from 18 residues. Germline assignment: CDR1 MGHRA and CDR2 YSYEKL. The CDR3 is CASSQYTAGGGLTDTQYF. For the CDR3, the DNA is TGCGCCAGCAGCCAATACACCGCAGGGGGGGGGCTAACGGATACGCAGTATTTT.

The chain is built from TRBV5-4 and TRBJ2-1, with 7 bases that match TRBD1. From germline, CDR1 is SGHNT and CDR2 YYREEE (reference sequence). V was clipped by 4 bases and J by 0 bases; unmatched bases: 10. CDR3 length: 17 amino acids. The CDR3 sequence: CASSEGQLKSSYNEQFF. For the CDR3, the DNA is TGTGCCAGCAGCGAGGGACAGCTAAAGAGCTCCTACAATGAGCAGTTCTTC.

Here the CDR3 reads CASSLGPYNSPLHF. The CDR3 DNA reads as TGTGCCAGCAGTCTCGGCCCTTATAATTCACCCCTCCACTTT. This chain links TRBV27 with TRBJ1-6, with D unresolved. Germline CDR1 and CDR2: MNHEY and SMNVEV (reference sequence). The V gene lost 5 bases and the J gene lost 4 bases, with 9 bases spanning the gap. The CDR3 is made up of 14 amino acids.

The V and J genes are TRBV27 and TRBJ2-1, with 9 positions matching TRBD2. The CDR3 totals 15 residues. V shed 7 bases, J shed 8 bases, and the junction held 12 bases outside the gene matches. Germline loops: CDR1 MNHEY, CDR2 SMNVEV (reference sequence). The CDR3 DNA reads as TGTGCCAGCAAGAATAGCGGGGGCCTTAGGGATGAGCAGTTCTTC. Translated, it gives CASKNSGGLRDEQFF.

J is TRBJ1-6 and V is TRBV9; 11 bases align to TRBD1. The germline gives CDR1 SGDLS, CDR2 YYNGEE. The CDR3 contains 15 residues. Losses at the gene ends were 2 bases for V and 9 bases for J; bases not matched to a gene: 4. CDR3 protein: CASSVGTGGSSPLHF. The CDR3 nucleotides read TGTGCCAGCAGCGTGGGGACAGGGGGAAGTTCACCCCTCCACTTT.

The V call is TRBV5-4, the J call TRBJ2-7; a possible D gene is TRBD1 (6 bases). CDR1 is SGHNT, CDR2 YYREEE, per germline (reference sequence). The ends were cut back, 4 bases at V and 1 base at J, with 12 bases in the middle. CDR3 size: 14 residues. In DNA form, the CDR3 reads TGTGCCAGCAGCCTTCAGGGGAGTTCCTACGAGCAGTACTTC. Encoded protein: CASSLQGSSYEQYF.

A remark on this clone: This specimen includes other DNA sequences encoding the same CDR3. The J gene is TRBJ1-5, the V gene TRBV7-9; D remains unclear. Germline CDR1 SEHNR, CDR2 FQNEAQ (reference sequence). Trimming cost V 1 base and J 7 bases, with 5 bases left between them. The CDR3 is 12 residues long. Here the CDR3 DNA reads TGTGCCAGCAGCTTAGGAGGACAGCCCCAGCATTTT. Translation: CASSLGGQPQHF.

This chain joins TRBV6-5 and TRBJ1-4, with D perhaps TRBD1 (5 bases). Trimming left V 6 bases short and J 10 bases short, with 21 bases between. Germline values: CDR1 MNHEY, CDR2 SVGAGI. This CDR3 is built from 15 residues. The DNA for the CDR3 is TGTGCCAGCAGGGGACCGGGCCACGGTATTGGAAAACTGTTTTTT. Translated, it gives CASRGPGHGIGKLFF.

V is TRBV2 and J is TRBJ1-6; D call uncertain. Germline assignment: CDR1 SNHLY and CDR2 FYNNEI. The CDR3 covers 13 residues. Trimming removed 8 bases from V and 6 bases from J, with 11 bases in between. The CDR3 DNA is TGTGCCAGCCGCAGCGGACTTAATTCACCCCTCCACTTT. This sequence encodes CASRSGLNSPLHF.

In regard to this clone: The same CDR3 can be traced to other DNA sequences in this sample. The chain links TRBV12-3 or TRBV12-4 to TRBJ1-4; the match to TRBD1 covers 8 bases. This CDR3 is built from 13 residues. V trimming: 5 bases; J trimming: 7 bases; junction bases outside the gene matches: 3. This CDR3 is CASSRGTGEKLFF. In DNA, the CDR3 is TGTGCCAGCAGTAGAGGGACAGGTGAAAAACTGTTTTTT.

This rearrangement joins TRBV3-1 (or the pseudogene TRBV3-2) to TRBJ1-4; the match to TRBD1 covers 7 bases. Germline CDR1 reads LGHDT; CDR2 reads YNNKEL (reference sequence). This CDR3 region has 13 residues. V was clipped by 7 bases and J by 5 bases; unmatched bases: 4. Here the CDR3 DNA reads TGTGCCAGCAACAGGGGAACAAATGAAAAACTGTTTTTT. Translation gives CASNRGTNEKLFF.

The chain's CDR3 is CASSETGGTEAFF. In nucleotides, the CDR3 is TGTGCCAGCAGTGAAACAGGGGGCACTGAAGCTTTCTTT. The V call is TRBV25-1, the J call TRBJ1-1, with 8 bases aligning to TRBD1. The CDR3 loop spans 13 amino acids. V was pared by 2 bases and J by 4 bases, with 0 bases of the junction left unmatched. Germline values: CDR1 MGHDK, CDR2 SYGVNS.

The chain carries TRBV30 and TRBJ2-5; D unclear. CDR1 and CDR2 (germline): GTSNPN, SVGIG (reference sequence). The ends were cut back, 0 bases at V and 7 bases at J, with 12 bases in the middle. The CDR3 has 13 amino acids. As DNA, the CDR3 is TGTGCCTGGAGTGTATCTGGGTTGGCGACCCAGTACTTC. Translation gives CAWSVSGLATQYF.

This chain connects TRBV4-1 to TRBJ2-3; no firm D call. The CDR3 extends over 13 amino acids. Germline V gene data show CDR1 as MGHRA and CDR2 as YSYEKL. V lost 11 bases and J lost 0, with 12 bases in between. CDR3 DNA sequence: TGCGCCGGCGGTCCCTTTAGCACAGATACGCAGTATTTT. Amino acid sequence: CAGGPFSTDTQYF.

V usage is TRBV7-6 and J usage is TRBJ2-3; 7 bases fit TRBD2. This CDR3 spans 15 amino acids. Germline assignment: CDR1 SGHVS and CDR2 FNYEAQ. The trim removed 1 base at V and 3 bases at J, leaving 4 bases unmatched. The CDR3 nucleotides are TGTGCCAGCAGCTTAGGTAGCGGGCCTACAGATACGCAGTATTTT. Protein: CASSLGSGPTDTQYF.

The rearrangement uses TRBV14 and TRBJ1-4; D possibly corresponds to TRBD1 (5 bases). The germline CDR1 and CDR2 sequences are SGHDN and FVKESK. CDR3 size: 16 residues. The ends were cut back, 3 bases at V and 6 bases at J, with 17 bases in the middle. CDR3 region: CASSQDPGTGDEKLFF. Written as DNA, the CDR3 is TGTGCCAGCAGCCAGGACCCCGGGACCGGAGATGAAAAACTGTTTTTT. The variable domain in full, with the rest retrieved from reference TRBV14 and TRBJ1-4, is EAGVTQFPSHSVIEKGQTVTLRCDPISGHDNLYWYRRVMGKEIKFLLHFVKESKQDESGMPNNRFLAERTGGTYSTLKVQPAELEDSGVYFCASSQDPGTGDEKLFFGSGTQLSVL.

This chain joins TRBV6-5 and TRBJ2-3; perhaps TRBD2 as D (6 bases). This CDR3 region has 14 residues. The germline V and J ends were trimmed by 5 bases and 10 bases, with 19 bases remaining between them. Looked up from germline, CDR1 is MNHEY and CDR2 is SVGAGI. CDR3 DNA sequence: TGTGCCAGCAGTCCTACGCGGGACGTCGGGGCGCAGTATTTT. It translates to CASSPTRDVGAQYF.

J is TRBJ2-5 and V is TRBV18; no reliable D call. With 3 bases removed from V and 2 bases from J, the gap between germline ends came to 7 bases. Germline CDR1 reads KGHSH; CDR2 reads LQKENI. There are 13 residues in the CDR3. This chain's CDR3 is CASSPTMQETQYF. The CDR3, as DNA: TGTGCCAGCTCACCTACTATGCAAGAGACCCAGTACTTC.

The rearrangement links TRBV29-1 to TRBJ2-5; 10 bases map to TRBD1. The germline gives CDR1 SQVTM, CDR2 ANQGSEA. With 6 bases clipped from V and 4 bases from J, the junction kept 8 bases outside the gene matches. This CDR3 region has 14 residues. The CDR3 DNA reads TGCAGCGTCCTACGACAGGGGGCGGTAGAGACCCAGTACTTC. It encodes CSVLRQGAVETQYF.

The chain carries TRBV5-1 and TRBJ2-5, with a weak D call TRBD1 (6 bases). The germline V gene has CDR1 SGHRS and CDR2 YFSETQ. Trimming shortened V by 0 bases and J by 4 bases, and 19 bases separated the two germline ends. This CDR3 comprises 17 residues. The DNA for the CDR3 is TGCGCCAGCAGCTTGGGAGGGGCCTACAGGGCGGGAGAGACCCAGTACTTC. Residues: CASSLGGAYRAGETQYF.

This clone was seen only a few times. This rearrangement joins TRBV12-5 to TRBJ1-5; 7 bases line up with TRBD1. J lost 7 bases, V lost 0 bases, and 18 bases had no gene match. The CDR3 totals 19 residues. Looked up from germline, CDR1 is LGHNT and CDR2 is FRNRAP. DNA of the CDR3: TGTGCTAGTGGTTTGGTACCAGACGGGACAGCCATCGAACGGCAGCCCCAGCATTTT. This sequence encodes CASGLVPDGTAIERQPQHF.

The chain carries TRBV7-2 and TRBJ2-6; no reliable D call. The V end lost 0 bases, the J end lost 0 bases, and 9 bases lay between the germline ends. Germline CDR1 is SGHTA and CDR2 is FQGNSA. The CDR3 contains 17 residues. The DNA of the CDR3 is TGTGCCAGCAGCTTAGCACGGTTACTCTCTGGGGCCAACGTCCTGACTTTC. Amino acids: CASSLARLLSGANVLTF.

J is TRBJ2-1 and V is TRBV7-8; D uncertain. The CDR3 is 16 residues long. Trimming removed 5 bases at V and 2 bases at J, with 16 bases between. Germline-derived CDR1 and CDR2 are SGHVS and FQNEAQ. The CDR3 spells CASSPQLLLAYNEQFF. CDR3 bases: TGTGCCAGCAGCCCCCAACTTCTCCTGGCCTACAATGAGCAGTTCTTC. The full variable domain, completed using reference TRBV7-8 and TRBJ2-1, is GAGVSQSPRYKVAKRGQDVALRCDPISGHVSLFWYQQALGQGPEFLTYFQNEAQLDKSGLPSDRFFAERPEGSVSTLKIQRTQQEDSAVYLCASSPQLLLAYNEQFFGPGTRLTVL.

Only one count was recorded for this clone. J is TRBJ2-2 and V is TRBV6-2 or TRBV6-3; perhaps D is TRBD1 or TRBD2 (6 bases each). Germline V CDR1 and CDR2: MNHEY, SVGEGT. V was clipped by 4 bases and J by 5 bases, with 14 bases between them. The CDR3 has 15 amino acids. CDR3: CASSSTGRWTGELFF. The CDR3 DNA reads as TGTGCCAGCAGTTCTACAGGGAGGTGGACCGGGGAGCTGTTTTTT.

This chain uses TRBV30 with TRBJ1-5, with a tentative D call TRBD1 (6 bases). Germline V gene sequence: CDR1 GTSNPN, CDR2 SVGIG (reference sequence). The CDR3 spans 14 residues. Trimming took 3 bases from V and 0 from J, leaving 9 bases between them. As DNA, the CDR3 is TGTGCCTGGAGCGGGACAAATAGCAATCAGCCCCAGCATTTT. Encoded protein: CAWSGTNSNQPQHF. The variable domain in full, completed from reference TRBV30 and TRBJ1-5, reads SQTIHQWPATLVQPVGSPLSLECTVEGTSNPNLYWYRQAAGRGLQLLFYSVGIGQISSEVPQNLSASRPQDRQFILSSKKLLLSDSGFYLCAWSGTNSNQPQHFGDGTRLSIL.

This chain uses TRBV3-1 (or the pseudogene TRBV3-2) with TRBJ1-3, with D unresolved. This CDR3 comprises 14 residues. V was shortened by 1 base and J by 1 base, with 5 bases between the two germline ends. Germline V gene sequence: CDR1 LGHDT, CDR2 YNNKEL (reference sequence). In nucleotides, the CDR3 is TGTGCCAGCAGCCAAGGAGGGTCTGGAAACACCATATATTTT. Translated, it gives CASSQGGSGNTIYF.